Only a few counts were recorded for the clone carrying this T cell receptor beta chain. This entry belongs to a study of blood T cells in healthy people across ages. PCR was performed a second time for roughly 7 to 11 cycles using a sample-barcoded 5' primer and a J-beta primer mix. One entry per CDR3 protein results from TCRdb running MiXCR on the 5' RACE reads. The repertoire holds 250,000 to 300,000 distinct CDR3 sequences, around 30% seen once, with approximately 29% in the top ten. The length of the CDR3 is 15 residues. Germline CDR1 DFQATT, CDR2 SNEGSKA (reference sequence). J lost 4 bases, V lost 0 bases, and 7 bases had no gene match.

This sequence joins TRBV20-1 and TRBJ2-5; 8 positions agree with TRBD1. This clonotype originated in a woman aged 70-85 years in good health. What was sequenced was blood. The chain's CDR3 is CSARDRQGRSETQYF. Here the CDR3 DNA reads TGCAGTGCTAGAGATCGACAGGGGAGGTCAGAGACCCAGTACTTC.